One sample yielded the 23 T cell receptor beta chains listed below, sequenced in a study of shared clonotypes between healthy human individuals. Assay used: immunoSEQ multiplex PCR; TCRdb lists only in-frame clones, some missing. In the table there are about 680,000 clones, approximately 75% of which are singletons. The specimen was memory CD4+ T cells sorted from blood. The sample's subset: CD45RA-negative fraction. All receptors come from a woman aged 30 to 39 in good health.

The rearrangement joins TRBV7-3 to TRBJ1-3; tentative D call: TRBD1 (5 bases). The CDR3 loop spans 14 amino acids. V lost 5 bases to trimming and J lost 1 base, with 9 bases between them. CDR1 is SGHTA, CDR2 FQGTGA, per germline. Here the CDR3 DNA reads TGTGCCAGCAGCCCTCAGGGTTCTGGAAACACCATATATTTT. Translating it yields CASSPQGSGNTIYF. Based on the CDR3 plus reference TRBV7-3 and TRBJ1-3, the full variable domain is GAGVSQTPSNKVTEKGKYVELRCDPISGHTALYWYRQSLGQGPEFLIYFQGTGAADDSGLPNDRFFAVRPEGSVSTLKIQRTERGDSAVYLCASSPQGSGNTIYFGEGSWLTVV.

The J gene is TRBJ2-3, the V gene TRBV25-1; perhaps TRBD1 as D (5 bases). This CDR3 comprises 13 residues. In germline, CDR1 is MGHDK, CDR2 SYGVNS. V was shortened by 6 bases and J by 5 bases, with 12 bases between the two germline ends. The CDR3 region has the DNA TGTGCCAGCAGCGAGTACAGGCTAGATACGCAGTATTTT. This encodes CASSEYRLDTQYF.

This chain uses TRBV29-1 with TRBJ2-7; either TRBD1 or TRBD2 may supply D (5 bases each). The germline V gene encodes CDR1 SQVTM and CDR2 ANQGSEA. Trimming cost V 0 bases and J 5 bases, with 11 bases left between them. The CDR3 is 13 residues long. The CDR3: CSVEERAGNEQYF. CDR3 DNA: TGCAGCGTTGAAGAGAGGGCAGGGAACGAGCAGTACTTC.

This clone was counted a single time. The genes are TRBV19 and TRBJ1-5; no definite D call. V lost 3 bases and J 2 bases, leaving 11 bases between the germline ends. The germline CDR1 and CDR2 sequences are LNHDA and SQIVND (reference sequence). CDR3 length: 15 amino acids. This chain's CDR3 is CASSMDRAGNQPQHF. The CDR3 DNA follows: TGTGCCAGTAGTATGGATAGGGCGGGCAATCAGCCCCAGCATTTT.

This clone has just one count. The rearrangement joins TRBV6-5 to TRBJ2-1; no definite D call. The germline V gene encodes CDR1 MNHEY and CDR2 SVGAGI. The CDR3 runs 14 residues. The ends were cut back, 5 bases at V and 0 bases at J, with 8 bases in the middle. The CDR3 DNA is TGTGCCAGCAGTCGAAGGGTCTCCTACAATGAGCAGTTCTTC. Translating it yields CASSRRVSYNEQFF.

The chain recombines TRBV20-1 with TRBJ1-1, with D unclear. Trimming removed 1 base from V and 7 bases from J, with 4 bases in between. Germline loops: CDR1 DFQATT, CDR2 SNEGSKA (reference sequence). This CDR3 comprises 10 residues. The CDR3 loop is CSARGREAFF. DNA of the CDR3: TGCAGTGCTAGAGGCCGTGAAGCTTTCTTT.

Worth noting for this clone: At the DNA level, this CDR3 is encoded by other sequences in the same sample as well. This chain links TRBV27 with TRBJ2-7; 14 nucleotides match TRBD2. There are 14 residues in the CDR3. Trimming took 5 bases from V and 7 from J; bases not matched to a gene: 4. In germline, CDR1 is MNHEY, CDR2 SMNVEV (reference sequence). Written as DNA, the CDR3 is TGTGCCAGCAGTACTGGACTAGCGGGAGGAGAGCAGTACTTC. This encodes CASSTGLAGGEQYF.

This chain uses TRBV10-3 with TRBJ1-3, with unresolved D. Per the germline V gene, CDR1 is ENHRY and CDR2 is SYGVKD. Trimming took off 2 bases at V and 2 bases at J, with 13 bases between the two ends. This CDR3 is 16 amino acids long. CDR3 coding DNA: TGTGCCATCAGTGAGGATTATCCTGGGACTGGAAACACCATATATTTT. Translating gives CAISEDYPGTGNTIYF.

V usage is TRBV18 and J usage is TRBJ1-1; 8 bases agree with TRBD1. The CDR3 is made up of 16 amino acids. Germline V gives CDR1 KGHSH, CDR2 LQKENI. The junction had 13 bases not matched to a gene; V was cut back by 6 bases and J by 4 bases. The CDR3 loop reads CASSPTGAGQSTEAFF. Written as DNA, the CDR3 is TGTGCCAGCTCGCCGACAGGGGCCGGCCAGAGCACTGAAGCTTTCTTT. The full variable domain, rest sourced from reference TRBV18 and TRBJ1-1, is NAGVMQNPRHLVRRRGQEARLRCSPMKGHSHVYWYRQLPEEGLKFMVYLQKENIIDESGMPKERFSAEFPKEGPSILRIQQVVRGDSAAYFCASSPTGAGQSTEAFFGQGTRLTVV.

CDR3 nucleotides: TGTGCCAGCACCAGGGACAGGAACACCGGGGAGCTGTTTTTT. Translating it yields CASTRDRNTGELFF. The gene calls are TRBV11-1 and TRBJ2-2; 7 nucleotides align to TRBD1. V dropped 7 bases and J dropped 1; count of bases not matched to a gene: 3. Germline assignment: CDR1 SGHAT and CDR2 FQDESV (reference sequence). The CDR3 is 14 residues long.

This clone was seen a few times. This chain links TRBV4-1 with TRBJ2-7; D is undetermined. The V gene lost 0 bases and the J gene lost 3 bases, with 15 bases spanning the gap. Germline CDR1 MGHRA, CDR2 YSYEKL. This CDR3 is built from 16 residues. The CDR3 region is CASSQDFIPVYYEQYF. In DNA form, the CDR3 reads TGCGCCAGCAGCCAAGATTTTATACCGGTTTACTACGAGCAGTACTTC.

In regard to this clone: Other DNA sequences from this sample encode an identical CDR3 as well. The chain is built from TRBV5-1 and TRBJ2-1, with 8 bases fitting TRBD2. Germline V gene data show CDR1 as SGHRS and CDR2 as YFSETQ. The length of the CDR3 is 15 residues. The trim removed 2 bases at V and 4 bases at J, leaving 5 bases unmatched. In DNA form, the CDR3 reads TGCGCCAGCAGCTTTACTAGCGGAGCTTACAATGAGCAGTTCTTC. This gives the protein CASSFTSGAYNEQFF.

The genes are TRBV7-9 and TRBJ2-2; 7 bases fit TRBD2. Looked up from germline, CDR1 is SEHNR and CDR2 is FQNEAQ (reference sequence). Losses at the gene ends were 7 bases for V and 0 bases for J; bases not matched to a gene: 8. The length of the CDR3 is 16 residues. CDR3 nucleotides: TGTGCCAGCATCCCGCGGGGGTATTCGAACACCGGGGAGCTGTTTTTT. Its protein is CASIPRGYSNTGELFF.

The chain has TRBV29-1 and TRBJ2-3; D is unclear. This CDR3 has 10 amino acids. Germline V gene data show CDR1 as SQVTM and CDR2 as ANQGSEA. The V and J ends lost 4 bases and 7 bases respectively, with 6 bases between them. CDR3 sequence reads: CSVVVYTQYF. The CDR3 DNA follows: TGCAGCGTTGTGGTATATACGCAGTATTTT.

The rearrangement uses TRBV4-2 and TRBJ2-5; TRBD2 agrees at 9 bases. This CDR3 region has 16 residues. V dropped 1 base and J dropped 1; count of bases not matched to a gene: 4. In germline, CDR1 is LGHNA, CDR2 YNFKEQ. The CDR3 loop reads CASSQGLAETQETQYF. Here the CDR3 DNA reads TGTGCCAGCAGCCAAGGACTAGCGGAGACCCAAGAGACCCAGTACTTC.

The chain links TRBV6-1 to TRBJ1-2; D ambiguous. CDR3 length equals 15 residues. V dropped 5 bases and J dropped 8 bases, with 21 bases sitting between them. Per the germline V gene, CDR1 is MNHNS and CDR2 is SASEGT. CDR3 DNA: TGTGCCAGCAGTACAGATTCAGGACCCGGTGGAGGCTACACCTTC. Amino acid sequence: CASSTDSGPGGGYTF.

This clone was counted a single time. The chain is built from TRBV7-9 and TRBJ2-3; D gene ambiguous. V dropped 1 base and J dropped 5 bases, with 10 bases sitting between them. Germline V gene data show CDR1 as SEHNR and CDR2 as FQNEAQ (reference sequence). CDR3 size: 14 residues. The CDR3 spells CASSLGAAKDTQYF. CDR3 sequence (DNA): TGTGCCAGCAGCTTAGGGGCGGCTAAAGATACGCAGTATTTT.

In the case of this clone: A single base separates this from a much larger clone, so it may be a read error. The chain couples TRBV5-5 to TRBJ2-7; 14 bases line up with TRBD2. The CDR3 runs to 18 residues. Germline CDR1 reads SGHKS; CDR2 reads YYEKEE (reference sequence). CDR3 DNA: TGTGCCAGCAGCGCGGGACTAGCGGGGGACGGCGTCTCCTACGGGCAGTACTTC. Encoded protein: CASSAGLAGDGVSYGQYF.

The rearrangement joins TRBV6-4 to TRBJ1-1; no clear D gene. The CDR3 has 18 residues. CDR1 is MRHNA, CDR2 SNTAGT, per germline. CDR3 in DNA: TGTGGATTAATTAACCCAAATCTGCGGGGTATGGGGAACACTGAAGCTTTCTTT. This encodes CGLINPNLRGMGNTEAFF.

This CDR3 is CASSPTSAGQPQHF. The CDR3 DNA follows: TGCGCCAGCAGCCCTACCTCGGCCGGGCAGCCCCAGCATTTT. V is TRBV5-1 and J is TRBJ1-5; D is undetermined. Trimming removed 4 bases from V and 7 bases from J, with 15 bases in between. From germline, CDR1 is SGHRS and CDR2 YFSETQ. The CDR3 spans 14 residues.

V gene TRBV7-9 combines with J gene TRBJ2-1, with D possibly TRBD1 on 6 matching bases. Germline loops: CDR1 SEHNR, CDR2 FQNEAQ (reference sequence). The CDR3 totals 14 residues. Trimming removed 5 bases from V and 5 bases from J, with 13 bases in between. The CDR3 DNA sequence: TGTGCCAGCAGCCAGGGGACCGGGGACAATGAGCAGTTCTTC. Its translation is CASSQGTGDNEQFF.

The chain recombines TRBV2 with TRBJ2-3; the D gene is possibly TRBD2 (6 bases). The ends were cut back, 6 bases at V and 9 bases at J, with 19 bases in the middle. Germline-derived CDR1 and CDR2 are SNHLY and FYNNEI. The CDR3 has 14 amino acids. In nucleotides, the CDR3 is TGTGCCAGCAGCCCACTGGTGGGGGGAGGAACGCAGTATTTT. Its translation: CASSPLVGGGTQYF.

Concerning this clone: The sample has other DNA sequences that encode this CDR3 too. DNA of the CDR3: TGTGCCACCAGCAGAGATCAGGGGGCGGGTGAAAAACTGTTTTTT. Encoded protein: CATSRDQGAGEKLFF. The gene calls are TRBV15 and TRBJ1-4; 8 bases align to TRBD1. J lost 7 bases, V lost 0 bases, and 4 bases had no gene match. Looked up from germline, CDR1 is LNHNV and CDR2 is YYDKDF (reference sequence). CDR3 length equals 15 residues.